These 27 T cell receptor beta chains were all obtained from the same sample, sequenced in a study of blood T cell repertoires in COVID-19. Assay used: immunoSEQ multiplex PCR; TCRdb lists only in-frame clones, some missing. The sample has 250,000 to 350,000 clones, approximately 90% seen once. Sequenced: PBMCs or T cells enriched from blood (not recorded which). These receptors all stem from a woman aged 18-29 years who had recovered from COVID-19.

This chain links TRBV28 with TRBJ1-1; 11 bases align to TRBD1. The CDR3 consists of 15 residues. Germline CDR1 MDHEN, CDR2 SYDVKM. V shed 6 bases and J 4 bases; nucleotides not matched to a gene: 7. The CDR3 DNA follows: TGTGCCAGCAGGGGACAGGGGGTAAGTTCCACTGAAGCTTTCTTT. Protein product: CASRGQGVSSTEAFF.

The J gene is TRBJ2-1, the V gene TRBV7-3, with D possibly matching TRBD2 (5 bases). This CDR3 is 13 amino acids long. Per the germline V gene, CDR1 is SGHTA and CDR2 is FQGTGA. V lost 3 bases, J lost 9 bases, and 12 bases lay in between. This chain's CDR3 is CASSLPSGVEQFF. The DNA for the CDR3 is TGTGCCAGCAGCTTGCCGTCCGGGGTTGAGCAGTTCTTC.

This rearrangement joins TRBV11-2 to TRBJ2-1; TRBD2 is a possible D gene (6 bases). CDR1 and CDR2 from the germline V gene are SGHAT and FQNNGV. The V end was cut by 0 bases, the J end by 0 bases, with 12 bases between. The CDR3 length is 17 residues. The CDR3 loop is CASSLDRFGSSYNEQFF. In DNA, the CDR3 is TGTGCCAGCAGCTTAGATCGTTTCGGGAGCTCCTACAATGAGCAGTTCTTC.

The chain combines TRBV4-1 with TRBJ2-2, with D unclear. Germline V lookup: CDR1 MGHRA, CDR2 YSYEKL. Trimming pared 0 bases from V and 4 bases from J, leaving 12 bases between. The CDR3 runs 16 residues. The CDR3 DNA reads TGCGCCAGCAGCCAAGAAGACTCGGCCCTCACCGGGGAGCTGTTTTTT. Its protein product is CASSQEDSALTGELFF.

The chain joins TRBV4-1 to TRBJ1-4; D is undetermined. The CDR3 totals 13 residues. The germline V and J ends were trimmed by 1 base and 5 bases, with 5 bases remaining between them. Germline V gene lookup returns CDR1 MGHRA and CDR2 YSYEKL. Here the CDR3 reads CASSQAGNEKLFF. CDR3 DNA: TGCGCCAGCAGCCAAGCGGGGAATGAAAAACTGTTTTTT.

This chain connects TRBV7-9 to TRBJ1-6; D uncertain. The CDR3 covers 15 residues. V lost 3 bases and J lost 6, with 12 bases in between. CDR1 SEHNR and CDR2 FQNEAQ come from the germline V gene (reference sequence). CDR3 in DNA: TGTGCCAGCAGCTTGGCAGGTTCAACTAATTCACCCCTCCACTTT. It codes for CASSLAGSTNSPLHF. The complete variable domain, with remaining parts taken from reference TRBV7-9 and TRBJ1-6, reads DTGVSQNPRHKITKRGQNVTFRCDPISEHNRLYWYRQTLGQGPEFLTYFQNEAQLEKSRLLSDRFSAERPKGSFSTLEIQRTEQGDSAMYLCASSLAGSTNSPLHFGNGTRLTVT.

In this sample, this clone turned up once. The CDR3 DNA is TGTGCCAGCAGCTTATGGGGGGTTTACAATGAGCAGTTCTTC. This sequence encodes CASSLWGVYNEQFF. The chain combines TRBV7-8 with TRBJ2-1; tentatively, D is TRBD2 (6 bases). CDR1 and CDR2 from the germline V gene are SGHVS and FQNEAQ. The CDR3 consists of 14 residues. V was shortened by 2 bases and J by 4 bases, with 9 bases between the two germline ends. Combining the CDR3 with reference TRBV7-8 and TRBJ2-1 gives the whole variable domain GAGVSQSPRYKVAKRGQDVALRCDPISGHVSLFWYQQALGQGPEFLTYFQNEAQLDKSGLPSDRFFAERPEGSVSTLKIQRTQQEDSAVYLCASSLWGVYNEQFFGPGTRLTVL.

The V gene is TRBV7-8, the J gene TRBJ2-1; 7 nucleotides line up with TRBD1. The CDR3 spans 15 residues. Per germline, CDR1 SGHVS and CDR2 FQNEAQ. Germline trimming cut 4 bases from V and 6 bases from J; bases unmatched to any gene: 9. The CDR3 sequence: CASSSRQGPSNEQFF. CDR3 sequence (DNA): TGTGCCAGCAGCTCCCGACAGGGTCCATCCAATGAGCAGTTCTTC.

The rearrangement uses TRBV25-1 and TRBJ2-7; D is ambiguous. This CDR3 has 14 residues. Trimming took off 8 bases at V and 6 bases at J, with 20 bases between the two ends. Per the germline V gene, CDR1 is MGHDK and CDR2 is SYGVNS. The CDR3 sequence: CASASRIMEFEQYF. CDR3 nucleotides: TGTGCCAGCGCCAGTAGGATAATGGAGTTCGAGCAGTACTTC.

The rearrangement uses TRBV27 and TRBJ2-1, with 9 bases matching TRBD2. V lost 5 bases to trimming and J lost 8 bases; unmatched junction nucleotides: 13. CDR3 length: 16 residues. Germline V lookup: CDR1 MNHEY, CDR2 SMNVEV (reference sequence). The chain's CDR3 is CASSPSPIAGAYEQFF. CDR3 DNA: TGTGCCAGCAGTCCATCCCCCATAGCGGGAGCCTATGAGCAGTTCTTC.

The rearrangement joins TRBV4-1 to TRBJ2-7, with D perhaps matching TRBD2 (5 bases). The CDR3 is made up of 16 amino acids. Trimming removed 3 bases at V and 0 bases at J, with 15 bases between. Germline V gene data show CDR1 as MGHRA and CDR2 as YSYEKL. The CDR3 loop is CASSQDLSRYSYEQYF. DNA of the CDR3: TGCGCCAGCAGCCAGGACTTATCTCGATACTCCTACGAGCAGTACTTC.

J is TRBJ1-2 and V is TRBV21-1; the table gives TRBD1 as D, unverified against the DNA. TRBV21-1 is described as a pseudogene. The length of the CDR3 is 16 residues. In nucleotides, the CDR3 is TGTGCCAGCAGCTCAAAGACCGGCAGCCAGGACTATGGCTACACCTTC. Residues: CASSSKTGSQDYGYTF.

This chain joins TRBV2 and TRBJ2-3, with a possible D match to TRBD1 (6 bases). The CDR3 spans 11 residues. The V end lost 9 bases, the J end lost 5 bases, and 9 bases lay between the germline ends. CDR1 and CDR2 from the germline V gene are SNHLY and FYNNEI. In nucleotides, the CDR3 is TGTGCCAGGGGACAAGGAGATACGCAGTATTTT. Protein: CARGQGDTQYF.

This chain connects TRBV2 to TRBJ2-3; 10 nucleotides match TRBD2. Germline assignment: CDR1 SNHLY and CDR2 FYNNEI. Trimming removed 6 bases from V and 3 bases from J; junction bases left unmatched: 12. The CDR3 is made up of 17 amino acids. The CDR3 DNA reads TGTGCCAGCAGGGTGAACCGAGCTAGCGGGAGTACAGATACGCAGTATTTT. Amino acid sequence: CASRVNRASGSTDTQYF.

This sequence joins TRBV27 and TRBJ1-5; 7 bases agree with TRBD1. With V trimmed by 5 bases and J by 1 base, 5 bases remained unmatched. The length of the CDR3 is 15 residues. Germline lookup yields CDR1 MNHEY and CDR2 SMNVEV (reference sequence). CDR3 coding DNA: TGTGCCAGCAGTCGGGACAGTTTGAGCAATCAGCCCCAGCATTTT. It codes for CASSRDSLSNQPQHF.

The V gene is TRBV7-3, the J gene TRBJ2-5, with a tentative D call TRBD2 (5 bases). There are 13 residues in the CDR3. The V end was cut by 5 bases, the J end by 2 bases, with 9 bases between. The germline V gene encodes CDR1 SGHTA and CDR2 FQGTGA. The CDR3 here is CASSRGPQETQYF. The CDR3, as DNA: TGTGCCAGCAGCCGCGGGCCTCAAGAGACCCAGTACTTC.

The chain uses TRBV5-1 and TRBJ1-4; possibly TRBD1 for D (5 bases). Germline V lookup: CDR1 SGHRS, CDR2 YFSETQ. V was shortened by 4 bases and J by 8 bases, with 15 bases between the two germline ends. The length of the CDR3 is 14 residues. The CDR3, as DNA: TGCGCCAGCAGCCGGGGGTCGGGGGAGGAAAAACTGTTTTTT. Protein sequence: CASSRGSGEEKLFF.

The rearrangement uses TRBV6-5 and TRBJ1-5, with no clear D. The CDR3 covers 15 residues. CDR1 is MNHEY and CDR2 is SVGAGI in the germline V gene. V lost 6 bases to trimming and J lost 1 base, with 13 bases between them. The CDR3 loop reads CASRLTGASNQPQHF. DNA of the CDR3: TGTGCCAGCAGGTTGACGGGAGCAAGCAATCAGCCCCAGCATTTT.

The J gene is TRBJ1-1, the V gene TRBV5-4; 10 bases map to TRBD1. Germline values: CDR1 SGHNT, CDR2 YYREEE (reference sequence). The CDR3 loop spans 16 amino acids. V shed 4 bases and J 1 base; nucleotides not matched to a gene: 7. The CDR3 region is CASSPGQGKGNTEAFF. DNA for the CDR3: TGTGCCAGCAGCCCGGGACAGGGGAAAGGGAACACTGAAGCTTTCTTT.

The gene calls are TRBV30 and TRBJ1-2; TRBD1 is a possible D gene (6 bases). Germline CDR1 GTSNPN, CDR2 SVGIG (reference sequence). This CDR3 spans 15 amino acids. The V and J ends lost 4 bases and 3 bases respectively, with 18 bases between them. The CDR3 nucleotides read TGTGCCTGGAAACAGGGTCTCAACCGGTACTATGGCTACACCTTC. Protein: CAWKQGLNRYYGYTF. Variable domain in full (rest from reference TRBV30 and TRBJ1-2): SQTIHQWPATLVQPVGSPLSLECTVEGTSNPNLYWYRQAAGRGLQLLFYSVGIGQISSEVPQNLSASRPQDRQFILSSKKLLLSDSGFYLCAWKQGLNRYYGYTFGSGTRLTVV.

J is TRBJ1-4 and V is TRBV30, with 7 nucleotides matching TRBD1. The CDR3 has 14 amino acids. J lost 10 bases, V lost 2 bases, and 10 bases had no gene match. Germline V gene data show CDR1 as GTSNPN and CDR2 as SVGIG (reference sequence). The CDR3 DNA follows: TGTGCCTGGAGTCGGGAGACAGGGTCGGGAAAACTGTTTTTT. This translates into CAWSRETGSGKLFF.

This clone was seen just once. This sequence joins TRBV30 and TRBJ2-7; 10 positions match TRBD1. Germline-derived CDR1 and CDR2 are GTSNPN and SVGIG (reference sequence). The V segment lost 4 bases and the J segment 5 bases; nucleotides outside the gene matches: 8. The CDR3 covers 14 residues. As DNA, the CDR3 is TGTGCCTGGACGACAGGGGGCGCGATAGACGAGCAGTACTTC. Its protein product is CAWTTGGAIDEQYF. The whole variable domain, remainder taken from reference TRBV30 and TRBJ2-7, is SQTIHQWPATLVQPVGSPLSLECTVEGTSNPNLYWYRQAAGRGLQLLFYSVGIGQISSEVPQNLSASRPQDRQFILSSKKLLLSDSGFYLCAWTTGGAIDEQYFGPGTRLTVT.

The chain joins TRBV7-3 to TRBJ2-1, with D unresolved. V was trimmed by 3 bases and J by 3 bases, leaving 12 bases between them. The CDR3 contains 15 residues. The germline V gene encodes CDR1 SGHTA and CDR2 FQGTGA. The CDR3 DNA reads as TGTGCCAGCAGCTTTCGGCTAGGCGGCTACAATGAGCAGTTCTTC. This gives the protein CASSFRLGGYNEQFF.

This sequence joins TRBV19 and TRBJ1-5; TRBD1 matches at 10 bases. This CDR3 region has 15 residues. Germline-derived CDR1 and CDR2 are LNHDA and SQIVND (reference sequence). The trim removed 9 bases at V and 5 bases at J, leaving 10 bases unmatched. The CDR3 loop is CASAGTGERYQPQHF. The CDR3 DNA is TGTGCCAGCGCGGGGACAGGGGAACGGTATCAGCCCCAGCATTTT.

This chain joins TRBV7-2 and TRBJ2-1, with unresolved D. The CDR3 runs 15 residues. Trimming left V 0 bases short and J 3 bases short, with 9 bases between. Germline V gives CDR1 SGHTA, CDR2 FQGNSA. CDR3 sequence reads: CASSLAPVNYNEQFF. CDR3 in DNA: TGTGCCAGCAGCTTAGCCCCGGTGAACTACAATGAGCAGTTCTTC.

This rearrangement joins TRBV2 to TRBJ1-2; 8 bases are a match to TRBD1. The V gene's germline CDR1 is SNHLY and CDR2 FYNNEI. CDR3 size: 13 residues. The trim removed 2 bases at V and 6 bases at J, leaving 2 bases unmatched. For the CDR3, the DNA is TGTGCCAGCAGTGAACAGGGGGCGGATGGCTACACCTTC. It encodes CASSEQGADGYTF.

The chain couples TRBV14 to TRBJ2-2; D not certain. Germline V CDR1 and CDR2: SGHDN, FVKESK. The V end lost 4 bases, the J end lost 2 bases, and 8 bases lay between the germline ends. There are 14 residues in the CDR3. The CDR3 spells CASSRGLNTGELFF. The CDR3 nucleotides are TGTGCCAGCAGCCGTGGGCTAAACACCGGGGAGCTGTTTTTT.